This T cell receptor (beta chain) was sequenced during a study of beta chain features in type 1 diabetes. The germline V gene has CDR1 SGHTA and CDR2 FQGNSA. The CDR3 spans 13 residues. V lost 7 bases, J lost 12 bases, and 22 bases lay in between. In this sample, this clone turned up a few times. The entirety of the isolated RNA underwent reverse transcription, so expressed TCRB transcripts were sequenced. An average of approximately 4 million reads was obtained for naive, central memory and regulatory T cell samples. Here immunoSEQ multiplex PCR was the method, and the copy in TCRdb shows in-frame clones only, minus some. The repertoire holds 350,000 to 450,000 clones, with over 12% as singletons.

Specimen: naive CD4+ T cells from blood. This TCR derives from a woman aged 18-29 years in good health. The chain carries TRBV7-2 and TRBJ2-7, with D possibly matching TRBD2 (6 bases). The CDR3 sequence is CASTPRRDWQWYF. The DNA of the CDR3 is TGTGCCAGCACCCCGAGGAGGGATTGGCAATGGTACTTC.